This entry features one TCR beta chain sequence. Sequencing was performed with immunoSEQ multiplex PCR; in TCRdb, only in-frame clones are kept and a portion is missing. The sample has about 140,000 clones; 60% to 80% are singletons. This sample stems from a study of blood T cell repertoires in COVID-19. Study in general: The United States, Italy and Spain provided the acute and convalescent COVID-19 samples. T cells, B-cell-depleted T cells, or PBMCs supplied cDNA or gDNA.

In assigning cohorts, the study relied on participant-reported clinical history. V dropped 0 bases and J dropped 2; count of bases not matched to a gene: 8. The CDR3 has 17 amino acids. Germline CDR1 reads SGDLS; CDR2 reads YYNGEE. The sequencing sample was made of PBMCs or T cells enriched from blood (not recorded which). The gene calls are TRBV9 and TRBJ1-2, with TRBD1 matching over 9 bases. This clonotype originated in a woman between 50 and 59 years old who had recovered from COVID-19. CDR3: CASSVASGQGRNYGYTF. The CDR3 DNA sequence: TGTGCCAGCAGCGTAGCTTCGGGACAGGGAAGGAACTATGGCTACACCTTC.